This T cell receptor beta chain was recorded in a study of T-cell memory formation after mild COVID-19. Whole-study results and caveats: Specificity for SARS-CoV-2 was not confirmed among the second-wave clones peaking on day 37.

The V end lost 4 bases, the J end lost 2 bases, and 9 bases lay between the germline ends. CDR1 and CDR2 from the germline V gene are DFQATT and SNEGSKA (reference sequence). The CDR3 is 14 residues long. TCRdb ran MiXCR on the 5' RACE reads and lists one entry per CDR3 protein. The sample records around 300,000 distinct CDR3 sequences, 8% to 10% being singletons. Many counts were recorded for this clonotype. Antigen: not known. This TCR was sampled from a man between 18 and 35 years old who had mild COVID-19 (a few samples of this study predate the infection). Cell type and time point are not known. The V gene is TRBV20-1, the J gene TRBJ2-6, with D possibly matching TRBD2 (7 bases). Sequencing input: PBMCs or a T cell subset sorted from them (not recorded which). The CDR3: CSAIGGAGANVLTF. The CDR3 DNA follows: TGCAGTGCTATAGGGGGGGCTGGGGCCAACGTCCTGACTTTC.